A selection of T cell receptor beta chains follows, all from one sample in a study of early T cells in non-severe SARS-CoV-2 infection. Using its own MiXCR run on the 5' RACE reads, TCRdb lists one record per CDR3 protein. The data hold 50,000 to 60,000 distinct CDR3 sequences, with under 11% observed a single time. Sequencing was carried out using whole blood. The receptors shown here come from an adult who was a healthcare worker with PCR-confirmed SARS-CoV-2 infection or an uninfected control (not recorded which). CDR3s include the opening cysteine and the closing phenylalanine or tryptophan. Each record gives: D gene, clone size, V gene, J gene, CDR3 DNA, CDR3 protein. The D gene is left open where the match is weak. Expanded clones are given a class, and other clones once, few, many or no size at all.

TRBD1,few,TRBV2,TRBJ1-1,TGTGCCAGCAAGTCCAGGGGGGACACTGAAGCTTTCTTT,CASKSRGDTEAFF
TRBD1,many,TRBV20-1,TRBJ2-2,TGCAGTGCTAGTTTTGGGGACAGGGACCACTCTACGGAGTTCCCCGGGGAGCTGTTTTTT,CSASFGDRDHSTEFPGELFF
NA,many,TRBV30,TRBJ2-1,TGTGCCTGGTTACAGGGCGGAGTGGGATACAATGAGCAGTTCTTC,CAWLQGGVGYNEQFF
NA,many,TRBV6-5,TRBJ2-3,TGTGCCAGCAGTTACTCGAAACGGGGGGCCGGGAATACGCAGTATTTT,CASSYSKRGAGNTQYF
TRBD1,few,TRBV5-1,TRBJ1-4,TGCGCCAGCAGCTTGGACAGGGGCAATGAAAAACTGTTTTTT,CASSLDRGNEKLFF
NA,few,TRBV7-2,TRBJ1-4,TGTGCCAGCAGCTTTCGGAGGGGTGAAAAACTGTTTTTT,CASSFRRGEKLFF
NA,NA,TRBV5-4,TRBJ2-2,TGTGCCAGCAGCCGGGCGGACGGGATGGGGGAGCTGTTTTTT,CASSRADGMGELFF
TRBD1,NA,TRBV6-6,TRBJ1-5,TGTGCCAGCAGAACACAGGGGGGCAATCAGCCCCAGCATTTT,CASRTQGGNQPQHF
NA,few,TRBV21-1,TRBJ1-1,TGTGCCAGCAGCAAACCCAACAGGGACCCTGAAGCTTTCTTT,CASSKPNRDPEAFF
TRBD1,NA,TRBV6-1,TRBJ2-3,TGTGCCACAAGAAGGACAGGGGTGGATACGCAGTATTTT,CATRRTGVDTQYF
NA,many,TRBV6-5,TRBJ2-7,TGTGCCAGCAGTTCCCTCCTAGTATACGAGCAGTACTTC,CASSSLLVYEQYF
NA,few,TRBV27,TRBJ1-2,TGTGCCAGCAGCCCAGGATTAGGCTACACCTTC,CASSPGLGYTF
NA,few,TRBV12-3/TRBV12-4,TRBJ2-1,TGTGCCAGCAGTTATCAGGCCGGGACTCACTACGCCAATGAGCAGTTCTTC,CASSYQAGTHYANEQFF
TRBD2,few,TRBV11-2,TRBJ2-1,TGTGCCAGCAGCCATAAGCCGGGACTAGCTGTTGATGAGCAGTTCTTC,CASSHKPGLAVDEQFF
NA,few,TRBV20-1,TRBJ1-6,TGCAGTGCTAGAGAAGGGGGGGCTGCCAATTCACCCCTCCACTTT,CSAREGGAANSPLHF
TRBD1,many,TRBV5-1,TRBJ2-5,TGCGCCAGCAGCACACCTACGGGGACAGCGCAAGAGACCCAGTACTTC,CASSTPTGTAQETQYF
NA,many,TRBV7-2,TRBJ2-7,TGTGCCAGCAGCTTAAACCGGGAAGGCGGAACCCTCTACGAGCAGTACTTC,CASSLNREGGTLYEQYF
TRBD2,many,TRBV5-1,TRBJ2-1,TGCGCCAGCAGCTTGGGGACTAGCGGGGGGAGCTCCTACAATGAGCAGTTCTTC,CASSLGTSGGSSYNEQFF
TRBD2,NA,TRBV5-4,TRBJ2-1,TGTGCCAGCAGGCCGGGACTAGCGAATGAGCAGTTCTTC,CASRPGLANEQFF
NA,NA,TRBV5-4,TRBJ2-3,TGTGCCAGCAGCTTGGGAGCGGCAGGGGGCACAGATACGCAGTATTTT,CASSLGAAGGTDTQYF
NA,NA,TRBV5-1,TRBJ2-2,TGCGCCAGCAGCCCAGGGGTTCCCACCGGGGAGCTGTTTTTT,CASSPGVPTGELFF
NA,few,TRBV20-1,TRBJ1-1,TGCAGTGCTAGGGAAGCGGGGTACAGCACTGAAGCTTTCTTT,CSAREAGYSTEAFF
NA,few,TRBV29-1,TRBJ2-5,TGCAGCGTACTCCCGCAAGAGACCCAGTACTTC,CSVLPQETQYF
NA,NA,TRBV24-1,TRBJ2-2,TGTGCCACCAGTGATTATGCACGTGGGGAGCTGTTTTTT,CATSDYARGELFF
NA,NA,TRBV7-9,TRBJ2-3,TGTGCCAGCAGCTTAGACTCAGGGCCAGATACGCAGTATTTT,CASSLDSGPDTQYF
NA,NA,TRBV3-1,TRBJ2-7,TGTGCCAGCAGCCAGGCCACAGGCTACGAGCAGTACTTC,CASSQATGYEQYF
TRBD2,many,TRBV2,TRBJ2-1,TGTGCCAGCAACGGACTAGGAGGTTACAATGAGCAGTTCTTC,CASNGLGGYNEQFF
NA,NA,TRBV29-1,TRBJ1-2,TGCAGCGTTGCTGGAAAATATGGCTACACCTTC,CSVAGKYGYTF
NA,few,TRBV12-5,TRBJ2-7,TGTGCTAGTGGTTATTTCGACGGCGAGCAGTACTTC,CASGYFDGEQYF
NA,many,TRBV27,TRBJ1-6,TGTGCCAGCAGTCCAACAGTTTATAATTCACCCCTCCACTTT,CASSPTVYNSPLHF
TRBD1,many,TRBV3-1,TRBJ1-1,TGTGCCAGCAGCCTAAGGCAGGGACAGGGGAACACTGAAGCTTTCTTT,CASSLRQGQGNTEAFF
NA,few,TRBV29-1,TRBJ2-5,TGCAGCGTAGACACGGGGGAGACCCAGTACTTC,CSVDTGETQYF
NA,NA,TRBV20-1,TRBJ1-1,TGCAGTGCTAGGCAGGGCGGTGTCACTGAAGCTTTCTTT,CSARQGGVTEAFF
TRBD2,few,TRBV18,TRBJ2-1,TGTGCCAGCTCACGGGCGGGAGGGCCTGGTGATGAGCAGTTCTTC,CASSRAGGPGDEQFF
NA,NA,TRBV5-5,TRBJ2-7,TGTGCCAGCAGTGTCGAGGACAGAAGATACGAGCAGTACTTC,CASSVEDRRYEQYF
TRBD2,many,TRBV20-1,TRBJ2-3,TGCAGTGCAGGACTAGACGGGACAGATACGCAGTATTTT,CSAGLDGTDTQYF
NA,many,TRBV6-2/TRBV6-3,TRBJ2-2,TGTGCCAGCAGTCCGGACACCGGGGAGCTGTTTTTT,CASSPDTGELFF
NA,many,TRBV4-1,TRBJ2-7,TGCGCCAGCAGCCAAGTAGGGTCCTACGAGCAGTACTTC,CASSQVGSYEQYF
NA,many,TRBV2,TRBJ2-3,TGTGCCAGCGCCCAGGGAGTAAGGACAGATACGCAGTATTTT,CASAQGVRTDTQYF
TRBD1,NA,TRBV7-9,TRBJ2-7,TGTGCCAGCAGCCACCGGGACAGGGCCCACGAGCAGTACTTC,CASSHRDRAHEQYF
TRBD1,many,TRBV3-1,TRBJ2-1,TGTGCCAGCAGCCTAACAGGGGCTGGCGAGCAGTTCTTC,CASSLTGAGEQFF
NA,few,TRBV6-2/TRBV6-3,TRBJ1-2,TGTGCCGTCAACCACGGTGGAGTCGGCTACACCTTC,CAVNHGGVGYTF
NA,NA,TRBV7-2,TRBJ2-7,TGTGCCAGCAGGTTAGGATGGCCGTCCTACGAGCAGTACTTC,CASRLGWPSYEQYF
NA,few,TRBV7-9,TRBJ2-7,TGTGCCAGCAGCCCGACCGCGGGGACCTACGAGCAGTACTTC,CASSPTAGTYEQYF
NA,many,TRBV6-2/TRBV6-3,TRBJ1-6,TGTGCCAGCAGTTACGATACAGGGTATTCACCCCTCCACTTT,CASSYDTGYSPLHF
TRBD2,few,TRBV14,TRBJ2-1,TGTGCCAGCAGCCAAGCCCACGGGCTAGCGGGAGGCCCCCAGTTCTTC,CASSQAHGLAGGPQFF
NA,NA,TRBV20-1,TRBJ2-7,TGCAGTGCCCAGGGTGTTCTCGAGCAGTACTTC,CSAQGVLEQYF